These 14 T cell receptor beta chains originate from one sample sequenced in a study of T cell responses to AZD1222 COVID-19 vaccine. Produced via immunoSEQ multiplex PCR; TCRdb's table is partial and in-frame only. The sample lists about 98,000 clones, approximately 86% seen once, with about 5% in the top ten. Sequenced here: peripheral blood, sampled on day 0 of AZD1222 vaccination. The receptors here all came from an adult in good health.

This chain uses TRBV5-1 with TRBJ2-7, with D hard to call. CDR1 SGHRS and CDR2 YFSETQ come from the germline V gene. CDR3 length equals 14 residues. V shed 1 base and J shed 6 bases, with 14 bases lying between them. The CDR3 protein is CASSLWFDLREQYF. The CDR3, as DNA: TGCGCCAGCAGCTTGTGGTTCGATCTCCGCGAGCAGTACTTC.

This rearrangement joins TRBV28 to TRBJ2-7; maybe TRBD1 (5 bases). CDR1 and CDR2 (germline): MDHEN, SYDVKM. The CDR3 loop spans 16 amino acids. The V end was cut by 5 bases, the J end by 3 bases, with 20 bases between. CDR3 region: CASSPPRRVEVYEQYF. In DNA form, the CDR3 reads TGTGCCAGCAGTCCCCCCCGCAGGGTTGAGGTCTACGAGCAGTACTTC.

The V gene is TRBV6-5, the J gene TRBJ2-3, with 9 nucleotides matching TRBD1. V lost 9 bases to trimming and J lost 2 bases; unmatched junction nucleotides: 6. Germline-derived CDR1 and CDR2 are MNHEY and SVGAGI. CDR3 length: 14 amino acids. CDR3 region: CASQGQGDTDTQYF. The DNA of the CDR3 is TGTGCCAGTCAGGGACAGGGTGACACAGATACGCAGTATTTT.

The V call is TRBV7-2, the J call TRBJ1-5, with D perhaps matching TRBD1 (6 bases). CDR3 length: 14 residues. CDR1 and CDR2 from the germline V gene are SGHTA and FQGNSA. With 4 bases removed from V and 3 bases from J, the gap between germline ends came to 10 bases. The CDR3 coding sequence is TGTGCCAGCAGCTCTAGGGGGGACAATCAGCCCCAGCATTTT. Translation: CASSSRGDNQPQHF.

This clone was counted a single time. This chain joins TRBV9 and TRBJ2-1; 15 nucleotides line up with TRBD2. The CDR3 is 15 residues long. Germline V gene sequence: CDR1 SGDLS, CDR2 YYNGEE. After removal of 3 bases from V and 7 bases from J, the junction contained 2 bases not matched to a gene. CDR3 DNA: TGTGCCAGCAGCGACGGACTAGCGGGAGGGAATGAGCAGTTCTTC. Residues: CASSDGLAGGNEQFF.

The V call is TRBV19, the J call TRBJ2-5; TRBD2 might be the D (6 bases). The CDR3 consists of 13 residues. From germline, CDR1 is LNHDA and CDR2 SQIVND (reference sequence). The ends were cut back, 6 bases at V and 4 bases at J, with 12 bases in the middle. CDR3 bases: TGTGCCAGTAGCGGCGGGACCCGAGAGACCCAGTACTTC. This encodes CASSGGTRETQYF.

V gene TRBV19 combines with J gene TRBJ1-5; D gene uncertain. Germline-derived CDR1 and CDR2 are LNHDA and SQIVND (reference sequence). The CDR3 runs to 16 residues. The V gene lost 0 bases and the J gene lost 4 bases, with 13 bases spanning the gap. The CDR3 DNA is TGTGCCAGTAGTATAGATCCGGCTGGGCGTAATCAGCCCCAGCATTTT. Translation: CASSIDPAGRNQPQHF.

The V and J genes are TRBV28 and TRBJ1-2; no firm D call. V was shortened by 5 bases and J by 0 bases, with 22 bases between the two germline ends. CDR1 is MDHEN and CDR2 is SYDVKM in the germline V gene. The CDR3 consists of 18 residues. The CDR3 DNA is TGTGCCAGCAGTCCCCAATGGGAGAGAATGCTAGCTAACTATGGCTACACCTTC. It specifies CASSPQWERMLANYGYTF.

This clone was seen just once. The chain employs TRBV4-2 and TRBJ2-1; the match to TRBD2 covers 9 bases. J gave up 2 bases and V 0 bases, and 5 bases lay outside the gene matches. In germline, CDR1 is LGHNA, CDR2 YNFKEQ. This CDR3 comprises 17 residues. The CDR3 spells CASSQDVTSGTYNEQFF. The CDR3 DNA sequence: TGTGCCAGCAGCCAAGATGTGACTAGCGGCACCTACAATGAGCAGTTCTTC.

This clone was observed a few times. The chain couples TRBV9 to TRBJ2-7; possibly TRBD1 for D (6 bases). CDR1 and CDR2 from the germline V gene are SGDLS and YYNGEE. This CDR3 spans 14 amino acids. The V end lost 0 bases, the J end lost 7 bases, and 14 bases lay between the germline ends. The CDR3 DNA reads as TGTGCCAGCAGCGTAGCGAACAGGGTGGGAGAGCAGTACTTC. This gives the protein CASSVANRVGEQYF.

The chain has TRBV7-9 and TRBJ2-3, with 12 bases aligning to TRBD2. V shed 1 base and J 1 base; nucleotides not matched to a gene: 6. The CDR3 contains 18 residues. Looked up from germline, CDR1 is SEHNR and CDR2 is FQNEAQ (reference sequence). The CDR3 here is CASSLGASGGERTDTQYF. The CDR3 region has the DNA TGTGCCAGCAGCTTAGGGGCTAGCGGGGGGGAACGCACAGATACGCAGTATTTT. Full variable domain (remainder filled in from reference TRBV7-9 and TRBJ2-3): DTGVSQNPRHKITKRGQNVTFRCDPISEHNRLYWYRQTLGQGPEFLTYFQNEAQLEKSRLLSDRFSAERPKGSFSTLEIQRTEQGDSAMYLCASSLGASGGERTDTQYFGPGTRLTVL.

The V gene is TRBV3-1 (or the pseudogene TRBV3-2), the J gene TRBJ2-3, with 9 bases lining up with TRBD2. J lost 5 bases, V lost 2 bases, and 5 bases had no gene match. Germline CDR1 is LGHDT and CDR2 is YNNKEL (reference sequence). The CDR3 spans 15 residues. This CDR3 is CASSQLAGGVDTQYF. The CDR3 region has the DNA TGTGCCAGCAGCCAACTGGCGGGAGGGGTAGATACGCAGTATTTT.

A few counts support this clone. V and J are TRBV28 and TRBJ2-7; the D is unclear. The CDR3 sequence is 16 residues long. The germline gives CDR1 MDHEN, CDR2 SYDVKM. V was shortened by 8 bases and J by 0 bases, with 20 bases between the two germline ends. The CDR3: CASPPRAATISYEQYF. The CDR3 DNA reads TGTGCCAGCCCCCCCCGAGCCGCTACTATCTCCTACGAGCAGTACTTC.

V and J are TRBV21-1 and TRBJ1-6; the DNA was not compared with TRBD1, the D call given in the table. TRBV21-1 is a pseudogene locus. The CDR3 length is 16 residues. CDR3 nucleotides: TGTGCCAGCAGCAAGCCCAATTTGGACAGTTATTCACCCCTCCACTTT. Amino acid sequence: CASSKPNLDSYSPLHF.